This T cell receptor beta chain comes out of a study of blood T cell repertoires in COVID-19. The overall study: Italy, Spain and the United States were the sources of the convalescent and acute COVID-19 samples. PBMCs, B-cell-depleted T cells, or T cells provided the cDNA or gDNA that made up the material.

With 8 bases removed from V and 2 bases from J, the gap between germline ends came to 9 bases. The CDR3 loop spans 13 amino acids. Germline lookup yields CDR1 MDHEN and CDR2 SYDVKM. Patients at the Seattle site were enrolled during active infection and followed longitudinally. The authors' processing: Researchers report that nucleated cell counts were estimated from reference gene primer amplification. The method was immunoSEQ multiplex PCR; TCRdb's version includes in-frame clones alone and lacks a portion of them. The V and J calls and the clone size are those of that table, but D and trimming were determined from the DNA. Counted here are approximately 280,000 clones, approximately 84% occurring once; the ten biggest clones make up about 1.5%.

The TCR was taken from a human donor with COVID-19, enrolled during active disease. The donor label of this sample is uncertain. What was sequenced was peripheral blood. The rearrangement uses TRBV28 and TRBJ1-4; D is ambiguous. The CDR3 nucleotides read TGTGCCAGCCTGGGCTCCACTAATGAAAAACTGTTTTTT. Its translation: CASLGSTNEKLFF.